This is a list of T cell receptor beta chains from one sample in a study of CD8 T cells in ankylosing spondylitis. Using its own MiXCR run on the 5' RACE reads, TCRdb lists one record per CDR3 protein. Counted here are a few hundred thousand distinct CDR3 sequences, under 20% occurring once; the ten biggest clones make up approximately 1%. The sample comprised blood, either unsorted or a sorted T cell fraction (not recorded which). The receptors stem from a male donor with ankylosing spondylitis. Each CDR3 is given with its conserved first and last residue. Each record gives: V gene, D gene, clone size, J gene, CDR3 DNA, CDR3 protein. The D gene is left open where the match is weak. Some rows have no size entry. The others give once, few or many, or a class for an expanded clone.

>TRBV10-2|TRBD2|NA|TRBJ2-7
TGCGCCAGCATTGGACTAGCGGGGGACAAAAAACTCACCTACGAGCAGTACTTC
CASIGLAGDKKLTYEQYF
>TRBV3-1|NA|NA|TRBJ2-2
TGTGCCAGCAGCCAAGTCAGAACCGGGGAGCTGTTTTTT
CASSQVRTGELFF
>TRBV19|NA|once|TRBJ2-5
TGTGCCAGTAGTATGAAGGAGACCCAGTACTTC
CASSMKETQYF
>TRBV29-1|NA|few|TRBJ2-1
TGCAGCGTTTCGCTGGGCGCGAGTGAGCAGTTCTTC
CSVSLGASEQFF
>TRBV20-1|NA|few|TRBJ1-1
TGCAGTGCTAGAGATGAACCGAACACTGAAGCTTTCTTT
CSARDEPNTEAFF
>TRBV12-3/TRBV12-4|NA|many|TRBJ2-1
TGTGCCAGCAGTTTGAGAGGGGGGGCCTTTTACAATGAGCAGTTCTTC
CASSLRGGAFYNEQFF
>TRBV9|TRBD1|few|TRBJ1-5
TGTGCCAGCAGCGATGGGGACAGCGCCGGGATCAATCAGCCCCAGCATTTT
CASSDGDSAGINQPQHF
>TRBV7-2|TRBD1|many|TRBJ2-7
TGTGCCAGCAGCTATGGGACAGTTACATCCTACGAGCAGTACTTC
CASSYGTVTSYEQYF
>TRBV2|NA|few|TRBJ2-3
TGTGCCAGCAGCGGTTCCTGGGGCGGCGGGCAGTATTTT
CASSGSWGGGQYF
>TRBV4-3|TRBD2|NA|TRBJ2-2
TGCGCCAGCAGCCAAGTAGGGGCGGGAGGGCCTTACACCGGGGAGCTGTTTTTT
CASSQVGAGGPYTGELFF
>TRBV2|NA|NA|TRBJ1-5
TGTGCCAGCAGTGAAATCCCGGGGGGCCGCAATCAGCCCCAGCATTTT
CASSEIPGGRNQPQHF
>TRBV7-6|TRBD2|few|TRBJ2-7
TGTGCCAGCAGCCAAATTAGCGGGGGGGTAGGCGAGCAGTACTTC
CASSQISGGVGEQYF
>TRBV20-1|NA|NA|TRBJ2-5
TGCAGTGCTAGAATCGGAGGGGGAGAGACCCAGTACTTC
CSARIGGGETQYF
>TRBV7-9|NA|few|TRBJ1-2
TGTGCCAGCAGCTTACCGACAGTTACTGAGGGTGGCTACACCTTC
CASSLPTVTEGGYTF
>TRBV4-2|NA|NA|TRBJ1-6
TGTGCCAGCAGCCAGGACGACTTGAGCTCCTATAATTCACCCCTCCACTTT
CASSQDDLSSYNSPLHF
>TRBV7-2|TRBD1|few|TRBJ2-7
TGTGCCAGCAGCTTATCGGACAGGGTTGGTGAGCAGTACTTC
CASSLSDRVGEQYF
>TRBV5-1|NA|NA|TRBJ2-2
TGCGCCAGCAGCCCTCACCTCGCGGTGAACACCGGGGAGCTGTTTTTT
CASSPHLAVNTGELFF
>TRBV7-2|TRBD2|few|TRBJ2-1
TGTGCCAGCAGCTTAGGGGGCGGGAGGGGCACCTACAATGAGCAGTTCTTC
CASSLGGGRGTYNEQFF
>TRBV7-9|NA|NA|TRBJ1-4
TGTGCCAGCAGCTTAGGAGATGCAACTAATGAAAAACTGTTTTTT
CASSLGDATNEKLFF
>TRBV20-1|NA|NA|TRBJ1-4
TGCAGTGCGACAGACGGTCCGGGGAATGAAAAACTGTTTTTT
CSATDGPGNEKLFF
>TRBV7-9|NA|few|TRBJ2-7
TGTGCCAGCAGCTTAGGAGGGGACACACGTTACGAGCAGTACTTC
CASSLGGDTRYEQYF
>TRBV30|TRBD2|NA|TRBJ2-1
TGTGCCTGGAGTGGGGCTAGCGGAAACTACAATGAGCAGTTCTTC
CAWSGASGNYNEQFF
>TRBV20-1|NA|NA|TRBJ2-3
TGCAGTGCTAGAGATTATCGAAAGCGGGGCACAGATACGCAGTATTTT
CSARDYRKRGTDTQYF
>TRBV20-1|NA|few|TRBJ2-3
TGCAGTGCTTGCGGGGAGTTCCTCACAGATACGCAGTATTTT
CSACGEFLTDTQYF
>TRBV3-1|TRBD2|few|TRBJ2-2
TGTGCCAGCAGCCAAGACGCTTTGGCGGGAGGCAACACCGGGGAGCTGTTTTTT
CASSQDALAGGNTGELFF
>TRBV20-1|NA|NA|TRBJ2-7
TGCAGTGCTGTCAGGGGACTATCCACCTACGAGCAGTACTTC
CSAVRGLSTYEQYF
>TRBV12-3/TRBV12-4|NA|few|TRBJ1-3
TGTGCCAGCAAATCTTTCCCCTCCCGGGCAGGATCCTCTGGAAACACCATATATTTT
CASKSFPSRAGSSGNTIYF
>TRBV20-1|NA|NA|TRBJ2-1
TGCAGTGCTCCCCGACAGGGAGGGAATGAGCAGTTCTTC
CSAPRQGGNEQFF
>TRBV19|NA|NA|TRBJ2-5
TGTGCCAGTAGTACAGGGGTCTGGGAGACCCAGTACTTC
CASSTGVWETQYF
>TRBV12-3/TRBV12-4|TRBD2|many|TRBJ2-1
TGTGCCAGCAGTTTACGCACTAGCGGGGGAAGTGAGCAGTTCTTC
CASSLRTSGGSEQFF
>TRBV24-1|NA|few|TRBJ2-3
TGTGCCACCAGTGCTTCAGATCGCACAGATACGCAGTATTTT
CATSASDRTDTQYF
>TRBV7-6|TRBD2|few|TRBJ2-1
TGTGCCAGCAGCTTAGTTGATCGGACTAGCGGTAACAATGAGCAGTTCTTC
CASSLVDRTSGNNEQFF
>TRBV28|NA|many|TRBJ1-2
TGTGCCAGCAGTCCCTCGCCGGGCAGTACCTATGGCTACACCTTC
CASSPSPGSTYGYTF
>TRBV6-1|NA|few|TRBJ1-2
TGTGCCAGCAGTGAATTAAGGAACTATGGCTACACCTTC
CASSELRNYGYTF